This entry lists 11 T cell receptor beta chains sequenced from one sample in a study of blood T cell repertoires in COVID-19. TCRdb keeps only in-frame clones here, not all; method: immunoSEQ multiplex PCR. The table has some 68,000 clones, 90% seen once; the top ten hold less than 0.55%. The sequenced sample consisted of peripheral blood. The receptor source for this set is a man aged 50 to 59 with COVID-19, enrolled during active disease.

The rearrangement links TRBV28 to TRBJ2-7; D remains ambiguous. The CDR3 is 12 residues long. The germline CDR1 and CDR2 sequences are MDHEN and SYDVKM. Trimming took 3 bases from V and 4 from J, leaving 7 bases between them. The CDR3 region is CASSFLGYEQYF. The CDR3 coding sequence is TGTGCCAGCAGTTTTCTCGGGTACGAGCAGTACTTC.

This chain links TRBV5-4 with TRBJ2-5; TRBD2 matches at 12 bases. This CDR3 has 16 residues. The junction had 8 bases not matched to a gene; V was cut back by 3 bases and J by 5 bases. Germline V gives CDR1 SGHNT, CDR2 YYREEE (reference sequence). CDR3 coding DNA: TGTGCCAGCAGCTCAGATCCTAGCGGGAGGGGGGAGACCCAGTACTTC. It codes for CASSSDPSGRGETQYF.

V is TRBV2 and J is TRBJ2-1, with a weak D call TRBD2 (6 bases). Trimming took 2 bases from V and 0 from J, leaving 8 bases between them. Germline lookup yields CDR1 SNHLY and CDR2 FYNNEI. The CDR3 has 15 amino acids. This CDR3 is CASSEMRGSYNEQFF. The DNA for the CDR3 is TGTGCCAGCAGTGAAATGCGGGGCTCCTACAATGAGCAGTTCTTC.

The rearrangement uses TRBV4-2 and TRBJ2-7; 7 bases line up with TRBD1. J gave up 3 bases and V 1 base, and 6 bases lay outside the gene matches. There are 15 residues in the CDR3. CDR1 and CDR2 from the germline V gene are LGHNA and YNFKEQ. The CDR3 sequence is CASSQGPGGNYEQYF. CDR3 sequence (DNA): TGTGCCAGCAGCCAAGGCCCAGGGGGAAACTACGAGCAGTACTTC.

The J gene is TRBJ2-1, the V gene TRBV24-1, with 11 bases that match TRBD1. Germline trimming cut 4 bases from V and 13 bases from J; bases unmatched to any gene: 11. CDR1 and CDR2 (germline): KGHDR, SFDVKD. The CDR3 consists of 15 residues. The CDR3 DNA sequence: TGTGCCACCAGTGACCCGGGACAGGGGGACAGATCACAGTTCTTC. Its protein product is CATSDPGQGDRSQFF.

The gene calls are TRBV10-3 and TRBJ2-3, with TRBD2 identical over 14 bases. The trim removed 4 bases at V and 5 bases at J, leaving 8 bases unmatched. Germline CDR1 reads ENHRY; CDR2 reads SYGVKD. This CDR3 contains 17 residues. Here the CDR3 DNA reads TGTGCCATCAGTGGCAGACTAGCGGGAGGGCAGGGAGATACGCAGTATTTT. Its translation is CAISGRLAGGQGDTQYF.

The rearrangement links TRBV5-5 to TRBJ2-2; TRBD2 aligns across 11 bases. The CDR3 length is 16 residues. Unmatched junction bases numbered 1, after V lost 3 bases and J lost 0 bases. From germline, CDR1 is SGHKS and CDR2 YYEKEE (reference sequence). The CDR3 sequence: CASSSLAGANTGELFF. The CDR3 DNA sequence: TGTGCCAGCAGCTCACTAGCGGGAGCGAACACCGGGGAGCTGTTTTTT.

V and J are TRBV9 and TRBJ2-7; D unresolved. The CDR3 length is 14 residues. V lost 0 bases to trimming and J lost 2 bases, with 9 bases between them. The germline V gene encodes CDR1 SGDLS and CDR2 YYNGEE. CDR3 in DNA: TGTGCCAGCAGCGTAGACAGCCATACCTACGAGCAGTACTTC. Encoded protein: CASSVDSHTYEQYF.

The chain is built from TRBV5-1 and TRBJ2-7; a possible D gene is TRBD2 (6 bases). This CDR3 has 13 residues. V shed 5 bases and J shed 5 bases, with 14 bases lying between them. Germline CDR1 SGHRS, CDR2 YFSETQ. CDR3 DNA sequence: TGCGCCAGCAGTAGGCGGGAACCCAACGAGCAGTACTTC. Translation: CASSRREPNEQYF.

The J gene is TRBJ2-5, the V gene TRBV15, with 12 bases lining up with TRBD2. The V gene end was trimmed by 5 bases and the J gene end by 5 bases; junction bases not matched to a gene: 6. The CDR3 runs to 15 residues. Germline lookup yields CDR1 LNHNV and CDR2 YYDKDF (reference sequence). DNA of the CDR3: TGTGCCACCAGCCTGACTAGCGGGAGTGCGGAGACCCAGTACTTC. It codes for CATSLTSGSAETQYF.

This clone was detected once. The genes are TRBV5-6 and TRBJ1-1; D possibly corresponds to TRBD1 (5 bases). V gave up 2 bases and J gave up 6 bases, with 11 bases separating them. Germline CDR1 reads SGHDT; CDR2 reads YYEEEE. This CDR3 is built from 13 residues. The CDR3 loop reads CASSLPGYSEAFF. The CDR3 bases are TGTGCCAGCAGCTTACCAGGGTATTCTGAAGCTTTCTTT.